The subject of this entry is one T cell receptor beta chain. The antigen remains undetermined. 13 Jbeta primers and 60 Vbeta primers were used for the PCR. Produced via immunoSEQ multiplex PCR; TCRdb's table is partial and in-frame only. The sample holds 84,000 or so clones, around 77% seen once. This CDR3 has 15 residues. Germline CDR1 and CDR2: SNHLY and FYNNEI. V dropped 8 bases and J dropped 5 bases, with 18 bases sitting between them. The data stem from a study of cytomegalovirus exposure and HLA in healthy donors. Study-wide findings and caveats: Later genetic work tied a missense DCLRE1C variant to beta-chain V and J trimming.

V and J are TRBV2 and TRBJ1-4, with a weak D call TRBD1 (5 bases). This sequence originates from a man aged 30 to 45 in good health and CMV-seronegative. What was sequenced was PBMCs. The CDR3 DNA is TGTGCCAGCCAATCTCCAGGCGGGGGGAATGAAAAACTGTTTTTT. This gives the protein CASQSPGGGNEKLFF.